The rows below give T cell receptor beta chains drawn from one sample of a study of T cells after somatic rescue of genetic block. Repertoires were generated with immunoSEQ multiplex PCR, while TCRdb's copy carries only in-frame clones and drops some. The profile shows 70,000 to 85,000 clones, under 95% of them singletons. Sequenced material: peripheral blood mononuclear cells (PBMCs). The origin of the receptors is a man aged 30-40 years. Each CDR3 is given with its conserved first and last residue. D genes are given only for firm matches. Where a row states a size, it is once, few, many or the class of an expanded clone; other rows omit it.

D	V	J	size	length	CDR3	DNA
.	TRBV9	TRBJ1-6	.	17	CASSAHWDISYNSPLHF	TGTGCCAGCAGCGCCCATTGGGACATCTCCTATAATTCACCCCTCCACTTT
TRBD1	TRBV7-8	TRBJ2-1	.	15	CASRTRQGDRNEQFF	TGTGCCAGCAGGACGAGACAGGGTGATCGCAATGAGCAGTTCTTC
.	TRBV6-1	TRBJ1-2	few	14	CASSEVSGLNGYTF	TGTGCCAGCAGTGAAGTATCCGGGTTGAATGGCTACACCTTC
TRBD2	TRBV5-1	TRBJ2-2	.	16	CASSLTSGMGAGELFF	TGCGCCAGCAGCTTGACTAGCGGGATGGGGGCCGGGGAGCTGTTTTTT
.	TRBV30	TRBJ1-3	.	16	CAWSVGVVSSGNTIYF	TGTGCCTGGAGTGTTGGCGTCGTAAGCTCTGGAAACACCATATATTTT
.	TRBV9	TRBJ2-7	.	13	CASSQTGTYEQYF	TGTGCCAGCAGCCAAACAGGAACCTACGAGCAGTACTTC
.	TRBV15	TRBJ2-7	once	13	CATGTSRAYEQYF	TGTGCCACGGGGACATCCAGGGCCTACGAGCAGTACTTC
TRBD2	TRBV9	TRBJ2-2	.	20	CASSVGYQLAGGPWTGELFF	TGTGCCAGCAGCGTAGGGTACCAACTAGCGGGAGGGCCTTGGACCGGGGAGCTGTTTTTT
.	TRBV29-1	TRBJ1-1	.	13	CSMDPREGTEAFF	TGCAGCATGGACCCTCGGGAAGGGACTGAAGCTTTCTTT
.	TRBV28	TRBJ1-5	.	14	CMSSMGLSNQPQHF	TGTATGAGCTCCATGGGGCTTAGCAATCAGCCCCAGCATTTT
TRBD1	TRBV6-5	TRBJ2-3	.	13	CASRTGGTDTQYF	TGTGCCAGCAGAACAGGGGGCACAGATACGCAGTATTTT
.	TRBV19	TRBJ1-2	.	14	CASSIDRDSYGYTF	TGTGCCAGTAGTATAGACCGGGACTCCTATGGCTACACCTTC
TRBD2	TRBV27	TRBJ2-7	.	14	CASRASGTNVEQYF	TGTGCCAGCAGAGCCTCCGGGACTAATGTGGAGCAGTACTTC
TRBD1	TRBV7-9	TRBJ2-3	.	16	CASSSGGTGRTDTQYF	TGTGCCAGCAGCTCAGGAGGGACAGGGCGCACAGATACGCAGTATTTT
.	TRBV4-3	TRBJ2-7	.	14	CASSHDGQSYEQYF	TGCGCCAGCAGCCACGATGGACAGTCCTACGAGCAGTACTTC
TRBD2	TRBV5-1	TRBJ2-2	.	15	CASSLGRERSGELFF	TGCGCCAGCAGCTTGGGGCGGGAGAGATCCGGGGAGCTGTTTTTT
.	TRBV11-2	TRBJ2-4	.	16	CASSSSWLSAKNIQYF	TGTGCCAGCAGTTCCAGTTGGTTGTCGGCCAAAAACATTCAGTACTTC
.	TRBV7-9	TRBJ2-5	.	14	CASSLSAGQETQYF	TGTGCCAGCAGCTTATCGGCGGGGCAAGAGACCCAGTACTTC
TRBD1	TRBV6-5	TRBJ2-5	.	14	CASSYPGQGETQYF	TGTGCCAGCAGTTACCCGGGACAGGGTGAGACCCAGTACTTC
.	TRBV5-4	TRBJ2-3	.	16	CASSLAVASSTDTQYF	TGTGCCAGCAGCTTGGCGGTAGCAAGCAGCACAGATACGCAGTATTTT
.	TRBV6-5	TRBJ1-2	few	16	CASSYSRVGGDYGYTF	TGTGCCAGCAGTTACTCGAGGGTCGGGGGCGACTATGGCTACACCTTC
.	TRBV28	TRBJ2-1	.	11	CASRYRNEQFF	TGTGCCAGCAGGTACCGAAATGAGCAGTTCTTC